This is a list of T cell receptor beta chains from one sample in a study of blood T cell repertoires in COVID-19. Profiled with immunoSEQ multiplex PCR; TCRdb holds only in-frame clones, not every one. The data contain about 150,000 clones, more than 85% of them singletons. Specimen: peripheral blood. The receptors here all came from a woman older than 75 with COVID-19, enrolled during active disease. Each CDR3 is given with its conserved first and last residue. Fields, in order: clone size, J gene, V gene, D gene, CDR3 DNA, CDR3 protein. D genes are given only for firm matches. Clone size is not always given. Where it is, it says once, few, many or a class for expanded clones.

>.|TRBJ2-5|TRBV28|.
TGTGCCAGCAGTTCACAGGGCCAAGAGACCCAGTACTTC
CASSSQGQETQYF
>.|TRBJ1-2|TRBV28|.
TGTGCCAGCGCAGGACTTTATGGCTACACCTTC
CASAGLYGYTF
>.|TRBJ2-1|TRBV5-6|.
TGTGCCAGCAGCCCCGGGACTTCCGTTGAGCAGTTCTTC
CASSPGTSVEQFF
>.|TRBJ2-7|TRBV28|TRBD1
TGTGCCAGCAGCACCGAGATCCGGGACAGATACGAGCAGTACTTC
CASSTEIRDRYEQYF
>.|TRBJ2-1|TRBV7-3|TRBD1
TGTGCCAGCAGCCCCCGATCCGGGACAGGGTACAATGAGCAGTTCTTC
CASSPRSGTGYNEQFF
>.|TRBJ2-3|TRBV18|TRBD2
TGTGCCAGCTCAACCGGGACTAGCGGGAAAGGCACAGATACGCAGTATTTT
CASSTGTSGKGTDTQYF
>.|TRBJ2-7|TRBV28|TRBD1
TGTGCCAGCAAAGGAGAGGGACAGGCCTACGAGCAGTACTTC
CASKGEGQAYEQYF
>.|TRBJ2-5|TRBV6-5|TRBD1
TGTGCCAGCAGGGGGACAGGGGGAAAAGAGACCCAGTACTTC
CASRGTGGKETQYF
>once|TRBJ1-1|TRBV19|.
TGTGCCAGCCGACCTGGGAGTTCTGAAGCTTTCTTT
CASRPGSSEAFF
>.|TRBJ1-2|TRBV4-3|.
TGCGCCAGCAGCCAACTAAGCGGGGGCTATGGCTACACCTTC
CASSQLSGGYGYTF